These T cell receptor beta chains were read from a single sample in a study of T cell responses to AZD1222 COVID-19 vaccine. Assay used: immunoSEQ multiplex PCR; TCRdb lists only in-frame clones, some missing. This sample has more than 95,000 clones; approximately 93% occur once, and the top ten carry roughly 5%. The input for sequencing was peripheral blood, taken on day 0 of AZD1222 vaccination. The receptors come from an adult in good health. Both conserved end residues are part of each CDR3. The D gene is left open where the match is weak. Only some rows state a clone size, as once, few, many or a class for expanded clones.

d_gene	v_gene	j_gene	abundance	CDR3nt	CDR3aa
TRBD2	TRBV9	TRBJ2-2	NA	TGTGCCAGCAGCGGGCTAGCGGGAGCGGGGACCGGGGAGCTGTTTTTT	CASSGLAGAGTGELFF
TRBD1	TRBV2	TRBJ2-3	NA	TGTGCCAGGGAGGGTCGTGACAGGGGTGGTCTGAGGACAGATACGCAGTATTTT	CAREGRDRGGLRTDTQYF
NA	TRBV24-1	TRBJ2-1	once	TGTGCCACCAGTGATTCGCACGGATCTAGACAGGCTTACAATGAGCAGTTCTTC	CATSDSHGSRQAYNEQFF
TRBD2	TRBV14	TRBJ2-1	NA	TGTGCCAGCAGCCGAAGACTAGCGGGAGGAAATGAGCAGTTCTTC	CASSRRLAGGNEQFF
TRBD1	TRBV7-8	TRBJ1-2	NA	TGTGCCAGCAGCTGGGACAGGGCAATCTATGGCTACACCTTC	CASSWDRAIYGYTF
NA	TRBV6-5	TRBJ1-2	NA	TGTGCCAGCATGTTTGGGGGAATGTTAGATGGCTACACCTTC	CASMFGGMLDGYTF
NA	TRBV25-1	TRBJ1-6	once	TGTGCCAGCACCAGGGGTGGTAATTCACCCCTCCACTTT	CASTRGGNSPLHF
NA	TRBV28	TRBJ2-7	NA	TGTGCCAGCAGTCAAGGGCCGAGCTCCTACGAGCAGTACTTC	CASSQGPSSYEQYF
TRBD1	TRBV7-2	TRBJ2-1	NA	TGTGCCAGCAGCTCAGACAGGGCATCCTACAATGAGCAGTTCTTC	CASSSDRASYNEQFF
NA	TRBV10-3	TRBJ1-5	NA	TGTGCCATATCAGGGACCTCCAATCAGCCCCAGCATTTT	CAISGTSNQPQHF
TRBD2	TRBV5-4	TRBJ2-5	NA	TGTGCCAGCAGCTTGGGTCTAGCGGGAGCTGGAGAGACCCAGTACTTC	CASSLGLAGAGETQYF
NA	TRBV5-6	TRBJ2-2	NA	TGTGCCAGCAGCTTAGGACAGCTCGCGAACACCGGGGAGCTGTTTTTT	CASSLGQLANTGELFF
TRBD1	TRBV18	TRBJ2-7	few	TGTGCCAGCTCACCACCACAGGGGGCTAAAGAGCAGTACTTC	CASSPPQGAKEQYF
NA	TRBV25-1	TRBJ1-3	NA	TGTGCCAGCAGTGTCAGCGGGGTATACTCTGGAAACACCATATATTTT	CASSVSGVYSGNTIYF
TRBD1	TRBV5-5	TRBJ2-5	NA	TGTGCCAGCAGCGCGGACAGGGGGCGCGAGACCCAGTACTTC	CASSADRGRETQYF
TRBD1	TRBV28	TRBJ1-1	NA	TGTGCCAGCAGTATAGACAGGGCACACACTGAAGCTTTCTTT	CASSIDRAHTEAFF
NA	TRBV27	TRBJ1-6	NA	TGTGCCAGCAGTTTGACAGCTAATTCACCCCTCCACTTT	CASSLTANSPLHF
TRBD1	TRBV12-5	TRBJ1-5	NA	TGTGCTAGTGGTTTGGGAGACTCAGGGGGCGGCAATCAGCCCCAGCATTTT	CASGLGDSGGGNQPQHF
NA	TRBV5-1	TRBJ1-2	NA	TGCGCCAGCAGCTTGACAAGTAACTATGGCTACACCTTC	CASSLTSNYGYTF
NA	TRBV30	TRBJ2-1	once	TGTGCCTGGAGTGTTACTGTGACGACGGGTCGGGATGAGCAGTTCTTC	CAWSVTVTTGRDEQFF
NA	TRBV9	TRBJ1-4	NA	TGTGCCAGCAGCGTAGAAGTAACTAATGAAAAACTGTTTTTT	CASSVEVTNEKLFF
NA	TRBV7-3	TRBJ1-3	NA	TGTGCCAGCAGCTTAGGCGACAGTGGAAACACCATATATTTT	CASSLGDSGNTIYF
TRBD2	TRBV28	TRBJ2-1	NA	TGTGCCAGCAGTTCTTTGGGAGGGAGAAGTAACTCTGAGCAGTTCTTC	CASSSLGGRSNSEQFF
NA	TRBV5-4	TRBJ1-2	NA	TGTGCCAGCAGCAAAGCTCCAGGGGCTTATGGCTACACCTTC	CASSKAPGAYGYTF
NA	TRBV20-1	TRBJ1-2	NA	TGCAGTGCTAGAGTGGGCTATGGCTACACCTTC	CSARVGYGYTF
NA	TRBV29-1	TRBJ2-7	NA	TGCAGCGTTGGGCGACAGCTGTCCTACGAGCAGTACTTC	CSVGRQLSYEQYF
NA	TRBV13	TRBJ2-6	NA	TGTGCCAGCAGCTTAGTAGGGAACGGGGCCAACGTCCTGACTTTC	CASSLVGNGANVLTF
NA	TRBV2	TRBJ1-6	NA	TGTGCCAGCACTGAAAGGTGGGGGCGCGGGTCCTATAATTCACCCCTCCACTTT	CASTERWGRGSYNSPLHF
NA	TRBV6-5	TRBJ2-1	once	TGTGCCAGCGACCACCGGACGGCTTACAATGAGCAGTTCTTC	CASDHRTAYNEQFF
NA	TRBV7-9	TRBJ1-3	NA	TGTGCCAGCAGCTTCAATACAGGGCGTGGGGGAAACACCATATATTTT	CASSFNTGRGGNTIYF
TRBD1	TRBV7-9	TRBJ1-2	NA	TGTGCCAGCAGCCCGGACAGGGGGACCTCCGGTGGCTACACCTTC	CASSPDRGTSGGYTF
NA	TRBV6-5	TRBJ2-1	once	TGTGCCAGCAGTCAGTGGGCAGATGATGAGCAGTTCTTC	CASSQWADDEQFF
NA	TRBV19	TRBJ1-6	NA	TGTGCCAGTAGTGTCGGAAGCTCCTATAATTCACCCCTCCACTTT	CASSVGSSYNSPLHF
NA	TRBV6-4	TRBJ2-2	once	TGTGCCAGCAGTGATAGCCCTTCTAGCGAGAACACCGGGGAGCTGTTTTTT	CASSDSPSSENTGELFF
NA	TRBV7-8	TRBJ2-6	NA	TGTGCCAGCAGCTTAGAAAGGATATCTGTCCTGACTTTC	CASSLERISVLTF
NA	TRBV12-5	TRBJ2-5	NA	TGTGCTAGTGTCAAACAAGAGACCCAGTACTTC	CASVKQETQYF
NA	TRBV5-1	TRBJ1-2	NA	TGCGCCAGCAGCTTGGCGGGGAACTATGGCTACACCTTC	CASSLAGNYGYTF
TRBD2	TRBV3-1/TRBV3-2	TRBJ2-7	NA	TGTGCCAGCAGCCATGGGACTAGCGGATTTGAGCAGTACTTC	CASSHGTSGFEQYF
NA	TRBV7-6	TRBJ2-5	NA	TGTGCCAGCAGCTTCTCAGAGACCCAGTACTTC	CASSFSETQYF